The clone carrying this T cell receptor beta chain was seen only once. Antigen specificity is unknown. CDR3 length: 17 residues. Germline CDR1 reads MGHRA; CDR2 reads YSYEKL. The V and J ends lost 2 bases and 5 bases, in that order; junction bases with no gene match: 10. TCRdb keeps only in-frame clones here, not all; method: immunoSEQ multiplex PCR. The sample yields approximately 170,000 clones, around 90% seen once. The data are from a study of T cell responses to AZD1222 COVID-19 vaccine. Study-level points and caveats: There were mostly white British donors and more females than males, and clonal diversity was possibly underestimated.

Specimen: peripheral blood, collected on day 0 of AZD1222 vaccination. The J gene is TRBJ2-1, the V gene TRBV4-1; 9 bases map to TRBD2. The receptor comes from an adult in good health. The CDR3 DNA reads TGCGCCAGCAGCCAAACTGGGGCTAGCGGGATTCACAATGAGCAGTTCTTC. Its translation is CASSQTGASGIHNEQFF.